This TCR beta chain was obtained from a study of T cells in Graves' hyperthyroidism and ophthalmopathy (dated by TCRdb to 2018 to 2020). A note on the overall study: Peripheral blood samples were taken at the time of initial diagnosis, prior to any treatment. To identify distinguishing TCR V-J signatures, a discovery cohort of 100 patients was used, comprising 40 to 45 with Graves' ophthalmopathy and 55 to 65 with stable Graves' hyperthyroidism. An independent validation cohort of 18 to 20 hyperthyroidism patients and approximately 15 patients who later progressed to ophthalmopathy tested prospective prediction of ophthalmopathy. For training and testing, the 110 or so patients in the discovery cohort were randomly divided in a 7:3 ratio. In more than five Graves' hyperthyroidism patients, the study also compared T-cell repertoires from thyroid tissue with T-cell repertoires from blood. Following sampling, methimazole starting at 30 mg daily was given to hyperthyroidism patients, and high-dose intravenous methylprednisolone was given to ophthalmopathy patients. TCR Vbeta CDR3 sequencing of 120 to 150 peripheral blood samples (more than 40 ophthalmopathy, some 75 hyperthyroidism and roughly 17 progressor patients) is reported in the paper.

Broader findings and caveats from the paper: During validation, the model predicted progression to ophthalmopathy a median of about 6.5 months ahead of onset, with approximately 70% sensitivity and 72.22% specificity. Ophthalmopathy was separated from stable hyperthyroidism by a 13 V-J signature model, with roughly 88% sensitivity and about 81% specificity obtained in cross-validation and 80%/75% obtained in testing. Sample size was not statistically predetermined, and investigators were not blinded to group allocation. Blood samples also contained most of the expanded thyroid clonotypes (frequency above 0.001), which suggests that blood repertoires may reflect thyroid immune responses.

TCR beta CDR3 regions were amplified from RNA transcripts. A first-round RT-PCR of the TCR CDR3 used the HTBI primer set with the Qiagen OneStep RT-PCR kit. A second multiplex PCR round built the libraries, followed by size selection and purification. Libraries were sequenced paired-end with 100 bp reads on an Illumina HiSeq2000. The study's processing was this. SOAPnuke was used to process the raw data, throwing out any read that contained adapters or uncalled bases, had a mean Phred below 15, or lacked an exact constant-primer or identifier match. COPE v1.2.5 was used to merge the high-quality paired reads, and each unique nucleotide sequence was defined as a clonotype. MiTCR v1.1 was used to align clonotypes to the IMGT TRBV, TRBD and TRBJ reference segments. Only V-J combinations with frequency above 0.0001, covering roughly 99% of repertoires, were analysed. A TCS score was defined as the ratio between F50 (clonal expansion) and ExV (chaos), using BLOSUM62-based TCRdist between CDR3 peptides within each V-J. Welch's t-statistics and random forest reduced fewer than 600 V-J features to roughly 13, which were used in a naive Bayes classifier (R e1071). TCRdb redid the processing of the public reads, applying fastp at Q25 and MiXCR, and retained in-frame beta chains. Here each entry gathers all rows of one CDR3 protein and keeps the most common genes and DNA. TCRdb's processing, not the authors' own work, is the source of the V and J calls. This sample has 600,000 or so distinct CDR3 sequences in its table, and 13% to 15% of those were observed once. The ten largest clones take up around 13% of the sample.

The CDR3 starts with the cysteine, ends with the phenylalanine, and has 15 residues. Only the CDR3 DNA stays, 45 bases, in frame from base 1. Deletion took 5 bases off V and 4 bases off J, with a span of 18 bases between the germline ends. CDR1 and CDR2 are drawn from the germline V gene: MDHEN, SYDVKM. Notes on this clonotype: Its antigen has not been determined. Qualities for individual bases were not recorded, and no much larger clone is one base off.

Moderately to severely active disease, a Clinical Activity Score of at least 3, a NOSPECS grade of at least 4, and a duration under 3 months were present in ophthalmopathy patients. Any patient with an uncontrolled infection, another autoimmune disease, pregnancy or lactation was excluded. Clinical symptoms, serum thyroxine and TRAb, thyroid ultrasound, and orbital computed tomography formed the basis for the diagnoses. PBMCs were isolated from about 9 ml of fresh peripheral blood by Ficoll-Paque density gradient centrifugation. Total RNA was extracted using Trizol reagent, and RNA quality was assessed on an Agilent 2100 Bioanalyzer.

The sample comprised blood. The rearranged segments are TRBV28 and TRBJ2-7, and perhaps TRBD1 as D gene, on 6 matching bases. This clonotype was obtained from a woman in her forties or fifties with Graves' ophthalmopathy. The CDR3 reads as follows: CASSKVGRTEYEQYF. The DNA is TGTGCCAGCAGTAAGGTGGGCCGGACAGAATACGAGCAGTACTTC.